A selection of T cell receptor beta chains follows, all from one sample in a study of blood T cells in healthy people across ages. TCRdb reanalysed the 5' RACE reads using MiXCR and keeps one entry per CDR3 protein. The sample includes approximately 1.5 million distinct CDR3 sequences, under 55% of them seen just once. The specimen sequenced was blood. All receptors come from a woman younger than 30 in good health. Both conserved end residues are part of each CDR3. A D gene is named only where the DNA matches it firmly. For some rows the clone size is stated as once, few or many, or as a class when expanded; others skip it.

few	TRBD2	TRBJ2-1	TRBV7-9	CASSLVAGGHLSYNEQFF	TGTGCCAGCAGCTTAGTAGCGGGAGGGCATCTCTCCTACAATGAGCAGTTCTTC
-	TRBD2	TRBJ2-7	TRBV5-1	CASSLGLAGRLSYEQYF	TGCGCCAGCAGCTTGGGTTTAGCGGGCCGACTCTCCTACGAGCAGTACTTC
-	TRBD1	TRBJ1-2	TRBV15	CATSTRDRGRGYGYTF	TGTGCCACCAGCACAAGGGACAGGGGGCGCGGCTATGGCTACACCTTC
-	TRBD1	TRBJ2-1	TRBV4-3	CASSQDGGTGYNEQFF	TGCGCCAGCAGCCAAGATGGGGGGACAGGGTACAATGAGCAGTTCTTC
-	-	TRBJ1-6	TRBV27	CASSSRTDWNSPLHF	TGTGCCAGCAGTTCAAGGACAGATTGGAATTCACCCCTCCACTTT
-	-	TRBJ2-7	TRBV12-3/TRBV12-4	CASSFVGERYEQYF	TGTGCCAGCAGTTTCGTGGGGGAGAGGTACGAGCAGTACTTC
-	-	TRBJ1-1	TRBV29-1	CSVKDLTEAFF	TGCAGCGTTAAGGATTTAACTGAAGCTTTCTTT
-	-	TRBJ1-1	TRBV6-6	CASSYIREVVNTEAFF	TGTGCCAGCAGTTACATCAGGGAAGTTGTGAACACTGAAGCTTTCTTT
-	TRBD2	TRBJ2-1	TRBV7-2	CASSYQPGLAGDEQFF	TGTGCCAGCAGCTACCAACCGGGACTAGCGGGAGATGAGCAGTTCTTC
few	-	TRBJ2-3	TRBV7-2	CASSLATTQYF	TGTGCCAGCAGCTTAGCGACTACGCAGTATTTT
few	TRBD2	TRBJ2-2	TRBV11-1	CASSLNPSGSGGELFF	TGTGCCAGCAGCTTAAATCCTAGCGGGAGTGGCGGGGAGCTGTTTTTT
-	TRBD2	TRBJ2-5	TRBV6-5	CASSYSTSGGETRYF	TGTGCCAGCAGTTACTCGACTAGCGGGGGAGAGACCCGGTACTTC
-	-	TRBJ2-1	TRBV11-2	CASSPRRGGSHEQFF	TGTGCCAGCAGCCCTCGGAGAGGGGGTTCCCATGAGCAGTTCTTC
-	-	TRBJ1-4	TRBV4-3	CASSQGDNDEKLFF	TGCGCCAGCAGCCAAGGGGACAACGATGAAAAACTGTTTTTT
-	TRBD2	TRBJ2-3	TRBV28	CASSLAGAWDTQYF	TGTGCCAGCAGTTTGGCGGGAGCATGGGATACGCAGTATTTT
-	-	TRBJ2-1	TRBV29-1	CSVPLKLGNEQFF	TGCAGCGTCCCCCTGAAACTAGGAAATGAGCAGTTCTTC
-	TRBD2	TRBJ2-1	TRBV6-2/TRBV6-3	CASRRTSRNNEQFF	TGTGCCAGCAGGAGGACTAGCAGAAACAATGAGCAGTTCTTC